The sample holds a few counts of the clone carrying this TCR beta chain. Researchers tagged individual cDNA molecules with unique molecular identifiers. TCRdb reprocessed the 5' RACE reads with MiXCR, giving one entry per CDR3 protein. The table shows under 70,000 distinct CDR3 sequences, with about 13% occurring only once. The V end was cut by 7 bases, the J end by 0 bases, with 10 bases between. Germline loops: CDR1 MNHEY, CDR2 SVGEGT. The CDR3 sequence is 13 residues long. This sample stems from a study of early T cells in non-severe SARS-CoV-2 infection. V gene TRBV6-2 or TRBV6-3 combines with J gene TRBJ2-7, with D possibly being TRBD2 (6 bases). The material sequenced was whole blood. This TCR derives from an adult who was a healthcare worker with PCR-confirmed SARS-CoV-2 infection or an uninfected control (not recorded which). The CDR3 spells CASNYGSSYEQYF. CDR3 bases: TGTGCCAGCAACTACGGGAGCTCCTACGAGCAGTACTTC.